The 24 T cell receptor beta chains below were found in one sample sequenced in a study of shared clonotypes between healthy human individuals. Positive CCR7 selection of CD45RO-negative cells yielded the naive CD8 cells, and terminally differentiated effector memory CD45RA+ cells were excluded. Sequenced by immunoSEQ multiplex PCR; TCRdb stores in-frame clones only, minus some. Of more than 2 million clones detected, about 94% appear once; the ten largest clones hold about 1.1%. The sequenced material came from naive CD8+ T cells sorted from blood. These receptor sequences come from a man between 18 and 29 years old in good health.

With respect to this clone: Distinct nucleotide sequences in the sample also encode this CDR3. The chain is built from TRBV9 and TRBJ2-7; D possibly corresponds to TRBD2 (6 bases). Germline V gene sequence: CDR1 SGDLS, CDR2 YYNGEE. This CDR3 spans 14 amino acids. Deletions cut 0 bases from V and 4 bases from J, with 11 bases between. The CDR3 here is CASSVEDGGYEQYF. The CDR3, as DNA: TGTGCCAGCAGCGTAGAGGACGGGGGTTACGAGCAGTACTTC.

This chain uses TRBV15 with TRBJ2-7, with D perhaps TRBD1 (7 bases). Trimming left V 1 base short and J 7 bases short, with 17 bases between. The CDR3 contains 15 residues. Germline CDR1 LNHNV, CDR2 YYDKDF (reference sequence). CDR3 sequence reads: CATSRGTGDLGEQYF. The CDR3, as DNA: TGTGCCACCAGCAGAGGAACAGGGGACTTGGGGGAGCAGTACTTC.

The CDR3 spells CASSLSTGLTLEQYF. Here the CDR3 DNA reads TGTGCCAGCAGTTTATCGACAGGGCTCACCCTCGAGCAGTACTTC. The V and J genes are TRBV27 and TRBJ2-7; 7 bases agree with TRBD1. Trimming at V came to 0 bases and at J to 6 bases, leaving 8 bases not matched to a gene. There are 15 residues in the CDR3. Germline values: CDR1 MNHEY, CDR2 SMNVEV (reference sequence).

J is TRBJ2-2 and V is TRBV5-8, with D unclear. Trimming removed 4 bases at V and 0 bases at J, with 7 bases between. The germline V gene has CDR1 SGHTS and CDR2 YDEGEE. The CDR3 has 14 amino acids. The CDR3 DNA reads TGTGCCAGCAGCAACGGGCCGAACACCGGGGAGCTGTTTTTT. Translation gives CASSNGPNTGELFF.

The J gene is TRBJ2-3, the V gene TRBV2, with 10 nucleotides matching TRBD2. The CDR3 contains 19 residues. Germline V gives CDR1 SNHLY, CDR2 FYNNEI. The V segment lost 3 bases and the J segment 2 bases; nucleotides outside the gene matches: 14. CDR3 sequence: CASSDGLAGAQRYTDTQYF. In DNA, the CDR3 is TGTGCCAGCAGTGATGGGCTAGCGGGAGCCCAACGATACACAGATACGCAGTATTTT.

J is TRBJ1-1 and V is TRBV6-5; possibly TRBD1 for D (5 bases). Germline V lookup: CDR1 MNHEY, CDR2 SVGAGI. The germline V and J ends were trimmed by 6 bases and 4 bases, with 12 bases remaining between them. The CDR3 extends over 13 amino acids. The CDR3 here is CASSPGRRTEAFF. CDR3 sequence (DNA): TGTGCCAGCAGCCCGGGACGGCGCACTGAAGCTTTCTTT.

This rearrangement joins TRBV28 to TRBJ2-3; TRBD2 matches at 11 bases. CDR3 length: 17 residues. The germline CDR1 and CDR2 sequences are MDHEN and SYDVKM. The junction had 10 bases not matched to a gene; V was cut back by 4 bases and J by 4 bases. The CDR3 loop is CASSYGSGGAGADTQYF. Here the CDR3 DNA reads TGTGCCAGCAGTTATGGTAGCGGGGGGGCCGGAGCAGATACGCAGTATTTT.

The sample holds a few counts of this clone. Other nucleotide sequences from this sample produce the same CDR3. V and J are TRBV18 and TRBJ2-2, with D possibly TRBD1 on 6 matching bases. The germline V and J ends were trimmed by 5 bases and 0 bases, with 10 bases remaining between them. This CDR3 is built from 15 residues. Germline-derived CDR1 and CDR2 are KGHSH and LQKENI. Written as DNA, the CDR3 is TGTGCCAGCTCAGCCGGGACACCGAACACCGGGGAGCTGTTTTTT. Translation: CASSAGTPNTGELFF.

The chain links TRBV7-9 to TRBJ2-5; tentative D call: TRBD2 (6 bases). CDR3 length equals 15 residues. Germline V gives CDR1 SEHNR, CDR2 FQNEAQ (reference sequence). V lost 5 bases and J lost 5, with 18 bases in between. CDR3 in amino acids: CASSPGTPRAETQYF. The CDR3 coding sequence is TGTGCCAGCAGCCCCGGGACTCCTAGAGCGGAGACCCAGTACTTC.

V and J are TRBV4-2 and TRBJ2-7; TRBD2 matches 10 bases. The CDR3 is 15 residues long. Germline V gene lookup returns CDR1 LGHNA and CDR2 YNFKEQ. V lost 1 base to trimming and J lost 4 bases; unmatched junction nucleotides: 4. CDR3 nucleotides: TGTGCCAGCAGCCAAGGGTTAGCGGGGGGATACGAGCAGTACTTC. It specifies CASSQGLAGGYEQYF.

CDR3 DNA sequence: TGTGCCAGCAGCTCCGGACAGGGGGCATCTGAAGCTTTCTTT. It yields the protein CASSSGQGASEAFF. This sequence joins TRBV5-4 and TRBJ1-1, with 11 bases aligning to TRBD1. The CDR3 totals 14 residues. Germline trimming cut 3 bases from V and 6 bases from J; bases unmatched to any gene: 4. Looked up from germline, CDR1 is SGHNT and CDR2 is YYREEE (reference sequence).

A single count supports this clone. Other DNA sequences from this sample encode an identical CDR3 as well. The chain recombines TRBV29-1 with TRBJ2-7; TRBD1 aligns across 10 bases. This CDR3 has 14 amino acids. From germline, CDR1 is SQVTM and CDR2 ANQGSEA. The junction had 4 bases not matched to a gene; V was cut back by 5 bases and J by 0 bases. CDR3 protein: CSVTGQGSSYEQYF. DNA for the CDR3: TGCAGCGTTACGGGACAGGGGAGCTCCTACGAGCAGTACTTC.

V usage is TRBV7-2 and J usage is TRBJ2-1, with TRBD2 matching 8 bases. Per germline, CDR1 SGHTA and CDR2 FQGNSA. The CDR3 loop spans 16 amino acids. V lost 3 bases to trimming and J lost 1 base; unmatched junction nucleotides: 5. The CDR3 sequence is CASSLTGGNSYNEQFF. Here the CDR3 DNA reads TGTGCCAGCAGCTTGACGGGGGGGAATTCCTACAATGAGCAGTTCTTC.

This clone was observed a single time. The chain combines TRBV6-6 with TRBJ2-1; D perhaps matches TRBD2 (6 bases). Germline CDR1 reads MNHNY; CDR2 reads SVGAGI (reference sequence). Trimming shortened V by 3 bases and J by 1 base, and 10 bases separated the two germline ends. This CDR3 has 15 amino acids. As DNA, the CDR3 is TGTGCCAGCAGTTATACGGGAGTATCCTACAATGAGCAGTTCTTC. This codes for CASSYTGVSYNEQFF.

This clone appeared a single time. The V call is TRBV2, the J call TRBJ2-3; 10 nucleotides agree with TRBD2. Unmatched junction bases numbered 13, after V lost 4 bases and J lost 6 bases. There are 17 residues in the CDR3. Looked up from germline, CDR1 is SNHLY and CDR2 is FYNNEI. The CDR3 bases are TGTGCCAGCAGTGCACTAGCGGGGTCCCAGTGGATCGATACGCAGTATTTT. This translates into CASSALAGSQWIDTQYF.

The chain combines TRBV11-2 with TRBJ1-2; no firm D call. The CDR3 extends over 14 amino acids. V was pared by 3 bases and J by 3 bases, with 11 bases between. CDR1 and CDR2 from the germline V gene are SGHAT and FQNNGV. The CDR3 DNA reads TGTGCCAGCAGCTTTCTGAGTCTTGACTATGGCTACACCTTC. Its protein is CASSFLSLDYGYTF.

On this clone itself: This CDR3 is also generated by other DNA sequences in the sample. This chain connects TRBV6-5 to TRBJ2-7; D gene uncertain. The CDR3 length is 13 residues. Germline V lookup: CDR1 MNHEY, CDR2 SVGAGI. The V end lost 0 bases, the J end lost 3 bases, and 6 bases lay between the germline ends. CDR3 DNA sequence: TGTGCCAGCAGTTACTCGGCGAGCTACGAGCAGTACTTC. Its translation is CASSYSASYEQYF.

The chain joins TRBV14 to TRBJ1-2; 8 nucleotides agree with TRBD1. V gave up 3 bases and J gave up 2 bases; unmatched junction bases: 11. This CDR3 has 17 residues. Per germline, CDR1 SGHDN and CDR2 FVKESK. This CDR3 is CASSQLPGQGRNYGYTF. The DNA for the CDR3 is TGTGCCAGCAGCCAGCTTCCTGGACAGGGACGGAACTATGGCTACACCTTC.

The chain carries TRBV13 and TRBJ2-1; the match to TRBD2 covers 7 bases. The CDR3 has 15 amino acids. The germline CDR1 and CDR2 sequences are PRHDT and FYEKMQ (reference sequence). The ends lost 9 bases at V and 3 bases at J; junction bases unmatched: 11. CDR3: CASSLGGRGYNEQFF. The CDR3 DNA is TGTGCCAGTAGTTTGGGCGGGAGAGGCTACAATGAGCAGTTCTTC. Together with reference TRBV13 and TRBJ2-1, the CDR3 gives the full variable domain: AAGVIQSPRHLIKEKRETATLKCYPIPRHDTVYWYQQGPGQDPQFLISFYEKMQSDKGSIPDRFSAQQFSDYHSELNMSSLELGDSALYFCASSLGGRGYNEQFFGPGTRLTVL.

The V and J genes are TRBV27 and TRBJ2-1; 7 bases agree with TRBD1. J was trimmed by 6 bases and V by 5 bases; bases with no gene match: 4. This CDR3 has 13 residues. The germline CDR1 and CDR2 sequences are MNHEY and SMNVEV (reference sequence). CDR3 residues: CASSKTGTNEQFF. CDR3 sequence (DNA): TGTGCCAGCAGTAAGACAGGGACCAATGAGCAGTTCTTC.

The chain has TRBV7-9 and TRBJ1-1, with D unclear. The CDR3 runs 11 residues. The ends were cut back, 3 bases at V and 5 bases at J, with 4 bases in the middle. In germline, CDR1 is SEHNR, CDR2 FQNEAQ (reference sequence). Here the CDR3 DNA reads TGTGCCAGCAGCTTGATGACTGAAGCTTTCTTT. It is translated as CASSLMTEAFF.

The chain recombines TRBV28 with TRBJ2-1; D is uncertain. Germline lookup yields CDR1 MDHEN and CDR2 SYDVKM. With 5 bases removed from V and 0 bases from J, the gap between germline ends came to 8 bases. The CDR3 sequence is 14 residues long. This CDR3 is CASSEQNSYNEQFF. CDR3 sequence (DNA): TGTGCCAGCAGTGAACAGAACTCCTACAATGAGCAGTTCTTC.

V usage is TRBV7-6 and J usage is TRBJ1-6, with D maybe TRBD1 (5 bases). The V end was cut by 1 base, the J end by 7 bases, with 17 bases between. This CDR3 spans 17 amino acids. CDR1 is SGHVS, CDR2 FNYEAQ, per germline. This CDR3 is CASSLGEPGRINSPLHF. The CDR3 nucleotides are TGTGCCAGCAGCTTAGGGGAACCGGGACGGATAAATTCACCCCTCCACTTT.

The chain combines TRBV7-9 with TRBJ2-3, with TRBD2 matching 10 bases. After removal of 5 bases from V and 0 bases from J, the junction contained 5 bases not matched to a gene. The V gene's germline CDR1 is SEHNR and CDR2 FQNEAQ (reference sequence). CDR3 length: 16 amino acids. In nucleotides, the CDR3 is TGTGCCAGCAGCCAACTAGCGGGGAGTAGCACAGATACGCAGTATTTT. Translated: CASSQLAGSSTDTQYF.